Listed below are T cell receptor beta chains from one sample, sequenced in a study of cytomegalovirus exposure and HLA in healthy donors. The repertoire was sequenced with immunoSEQ multiplex PCR; TCRdb's copy has only in-frame clones and lacks some. This sample's table reports some 120,000 clones. Sample: PBMCs. The receptors were sampled from a man aged 18 to 30 in good health and CMV-seronegative. Each CDR3 is given with its conserved first and last residue. D genes are given only for firm matches.

j_call: TRBJ1-2; d_call: TRBD1; v_call: TRBV10-3; cdr3_aa: CAISGTGGWGYTF; cdr3_nt: TGTGCCATCAGTGGAACAGGGGGCTGGGGCTACACCTTC
j_call: TRBJ1-2; d_call: TRBD1; v_call: TRBV25-1; cdr3_aa: CASSEDRGQGRYGYTF; cdr3_nt: TGTGCCAGCAGTGAAGATAGGGGACAGGGGAGGTATGGCTACACCTTC
j_call: TRBJ2-5; d_call: -; v_call: TRBV7-9; cdr3_aa: CASSASGRGKTQYF; cdr3_nt: TGTGCCAGCAGCGCCTCAGGGCGCGGGAAGACCCAGTACTTC
j_call: TRBJ1-5; d_call: -; v_call: TRBV27; cdr3_aa: CASSRTPAYNQPQHF; cdr3_nt: TGTGCCAGCTCTAGGACACCGGCCTACAATCAGCCCCAGCATTTT
j_call: TRBJ2-7; d_call: -; v_call: TRBV5-1; cdr3_aa: CASSLTGSSGEQYF; cdr3_nt: TGCGCCAGCAGCTTGACCGGGAGCTCTGGCGAGCAGTACTTC
j_call: TRBJ2-1; d_call: -; v_call: TRBV2; cdr3_aa: CASSPERGARLSSYNEQFF; cdr3_nt: TGTGCCAGCAGTCCAGAACGGGGGGCGAGACTCAGCTCCTACAATGAGCAGTTCTTC
j_call: TRBJ1-4; d_call: -; v_call: TRBV7-9; cdr3_aa: CASSETVNEKLFF; cdr3_nt: TGTGCCAGCAGCGAGACAGTTAATGAAAAACTGTTTTTT
j_call: TRBJ2-1; d_call: TRBD2; v_call: TRBV28; cdr3_aa: CATLGTTNNEQFF; cdr3_nt: TGTGCCACCCTTGGGACTACCAACAATGAGCAGTTCTTC
j_call: TRBJ2-7; d_call: -; v_call: TRBV5-1; cdr3_aa: CASSASSYEQYF; cdr3_nt: TGCGCCAGCAGCGCTAGCTCCTACGAGCAGTACTTC
j_call: TRBJ1-5; d_call: -; v_call: TRBV6-5; cdr3_aa: CASSYGQGYYQPQHF; cdr3_nt: TGTGCCAGCAGTTACGGGCAGGGGTACTATCAGCCCCAGCATTTT
j_call: TRBJ1-2; d_call: -; v_call: TRBV6-1; cdr3_aa: CASSLVWEGYTF; cdr3_nt: TGTGCCAGCAGTCTAGTATGGGAGGGCTACACCTTC
j_call: TRBJ1-6; d_call: -; v_call: TRBV7-2; cdr3_aa: CASSLGHLSYNSPLHF; cdr3_nt: TGTGCCAGCAGCTTGGGACACCTGAGCTATAATTCACCCCTCCACTTT
j_call: TRBJ1-2; d_call: TRBD1; v_call: TRBV25-1; cdr3_aa: CASTPGQGGYGYTF; cdr3_nt: TGTGCCAGCACCCCGGGACAGGGCGGCTATGGCTACACCTTC
j_call: TRBJ1-1; d_call: -; v_call: TRBV18; cdr3_aa: CASSPRLGESGTEAFF; cdr3_nt: TGTGCCAGCTCACCGAGACTCGGGGAGTCGGGCACTGAAGCTTTCTTT
j_call: TRBJ2-7; d_call: TRBD1; v_call: TRBV19; cdr3_aa: CASSHRDRGPYEQYF; cdr3_nt: TGTGCCAGTAGTCACCGGGACAGAGGGCCCTACGAGCAGTACTTC
j_call: TRBJ2-3; d_call: TRBD2; v_call: TRBV5-1; cdr3_aa: CASSPAGTNRGGDTQYF; cdr3_nt: TGCGCCAGCAGCCCAGCCGGGACCAACCGCGGGGGAGATACGCAGTATTTT
j_call: TRBJ2-2; d_call: TRBD2; v_call: TRBV9; cdr3_aa: CASGSLLAGAGGELLF; cdr3_nt: TGTGCCAGCGGAAGTTTACTAGCGGGAGCGGGCGGGGAGCTGCTTTTT
j_call: TRBJ2-7; d_call: TRBD2; v_call: TRBV6-1; cdr3_aa: CASSESTSGSRQYF; cdr3_nt: TGTGCCAGCAGTGAATCTACTAGCGGGAGTAGGCAGTACTTC
j_call: TRBJ2-5; d_call: -; v_call: TRBV5-6; cdr3_aa: CASSLGGKETQYF; cdr3_nt: TGTGCCAGCAGCTTAGGAGGGAAAGAGACCCAGTACTTC
j_call: TRBJ1-3; d_call: -; v_call: TRBV4-1; cdr3_aa: CASSQEGLSGNTIYF; cdr3_nt: TGCGCCAGCAGCCAGGAGGGCCTTTCTGGAAACACCATATATTTT
j_call: TRBJ2-7; d_call: -; v_call: TRBV28; cdr3_aa: CASRGGVELKQYF; cdr3_nt: TGTGCCAGCAGAGGGGGGGTCGAGTTGAAGCAGTACTTC
j_call: TRBJ1-1; d_call: -; v_call: TRBV30; cdr3_aa: CAWSRLGADDTEAFF; cdr3_nt: TGTGCCTGGAGTAGGTTAGGGGCGGATGACACTGAAGCTTTCTTT
j_call: TRBJ2-3; d_call: TRBD1; v_call: TRBV30; cdr3_aa: CAWSTRGRADTQYF; cdr3_nt: TGTGCCTGGAGTACCAGGGGGCGGGCGGATACGCAGTATTTT
j_call: TRBJ1-2; d_call: TRBD1; v_call: TRBV5-1; cdr3_aa: CASSKENRGIYGYTF; cdr3_nt: TGCGCCAGCAGCAAAGAAAACAGGGGAATCTATGGCTACACCTTC
j_call: TRBJ1-5; d_call: -; v_call: TRBV10-3; cdr3_aa: CAISAGTSGNQPQHF; cdr3_nt: TGTGCCATCAGTGCCGGGACATCTGGCAATCAGCCCCAGCATTTT
j_call: TRBJ1-1; d_call: TRBD1; v_call: TRBV7-9; cdr3_aa: CASSANRGHSTEAFF; cdr3_nt: TGTGCCAGCAGCGCTAACAGGGGGCATAGCACTGAAGCTTTCTTT
j_call: TRBJ1-2; d_call: -; v_call: TRBV2; cdr3_aa: CASSEGGMNYGYTF; cdr3_nt: TGTGCCAGCAGTGAGGGGGGAATGAACTATGGCTACACCTTC
j_call: TRBJ2-1; d_call: -; v_call: TRBV4-2; cdr3_aa: CASSQSYRVSEQFF; cdr3_nt: TGTGCCAGCAGCCAATCCTACAGGGTATCAGAGCAGTTCTTC
j_call: TRBJ2-7; d_call: TRBD1; v_call: TRBV6-5; cdr3_aa: CASKLGTGIYEQYF; cdr3_nt: TGTGCCAGCAAGTTGGGGACAGGGATTTACGAGCAGTACTTC
j_call: TRBJ1-2; d_call: TRBD1; v_call: TRBV29-1; cdr3_aa: CSVGTGDGYTF; cdr3_nt: TGCAGCGTTGGGACAGGGGATGGCTACACCTTC
j_call: TRBJ2-7; d_call: -; v_call: TRBV27; cdr3_aa: CASSLGRQSEQYF; cdr3_nt: TGTGCCAGCAGTTTAGGCCGACAGTCCGAGCAGTACTTC
j_call: TRBJ1-1; d_call: TRBD1; v_call: TRBV6-5; cdr3_aa: CASSTTGAGEAFF; cdr3_nt: TGTGCCAGCAGTACGACAGGGGCTGGTGAAGCTTTCTTT
j_call: TRBJ2-2; d_call: -; v_call: TRBV10-3; cdr3_aa: CAINYRKAETGELFF; cdr3_nt: TGTGCCATCAACTACAGGAAGGCGGAGACCGGGGAGCTGTTTTTT
j_call: TRBJ2-3; d_call: TRBD2; v_call: TRBV29-1; cdr3_aa: CSVEVAGGPGTQYF; cdr3_nt: TGCAGCGTTGAAGTAGCGGGGGGGCCTGGTACGCAGTATTTT
j_call: TRBJ1-1; d_call: TRBD1; v_call: TRBV10-2; cdr3_aa: CASSGLRGEDTEAFF; cdr3_nt: TGCGCCAGCAGTGGCCTCAGGGGGGAGGACACTGAAGCTTTCTTT
j_call: TRBJ2-1; d_call: TRBD2; v_call: TRBV10-2; cdr3_aa: CASSTTSGIFNEQFF; cdr3_nt: TGCGCCAGCAGTACGACTAGCGGGATATTTAATGAGCAGTTCTTC
j_call: TRBJ2-7; d_call: TRBD2; v_call: TRBV10-3; cdr3_aa: CAIDNSTSVSSYEQYF; cdr3_nt: TGTGCCATCGACAACTCAACTAGCGTGAGCTCCTACGAGCAGTACTTC
j_call: TRBJ2-5; d_call: -; v_call: TRBV10-3; cdr3_aa: CAISGDWGGAETQYF; cdr3_nt: TGTGCCATCAGTGGGGACTGGGGGGGCGCAGAGACCCAGTACTTC
j_call: TRBJ2-7; d_call: -; v_call: TRBV30; cdr3_aa: CAWSAGLPYEQYF; cdr3_nt: TGTGCCTGGAGTGCGGGACTTCCCTACGAGCAGTACTTC